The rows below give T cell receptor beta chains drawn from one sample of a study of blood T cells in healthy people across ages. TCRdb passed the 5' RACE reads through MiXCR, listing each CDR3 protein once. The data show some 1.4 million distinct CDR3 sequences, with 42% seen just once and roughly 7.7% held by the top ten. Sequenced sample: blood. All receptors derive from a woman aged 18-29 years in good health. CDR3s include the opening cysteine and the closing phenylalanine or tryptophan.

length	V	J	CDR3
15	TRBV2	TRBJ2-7	CASSEKGLWIYEQYF
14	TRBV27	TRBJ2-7	CASCGAGASYEQYF
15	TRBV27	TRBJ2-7	CASSPRDSRQDEQYF
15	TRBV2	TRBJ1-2	CASRKEDRANYGYTF
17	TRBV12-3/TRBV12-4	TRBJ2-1	CASSPFSGRAGRGEQFF
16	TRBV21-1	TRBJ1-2	CASSKDQQGEGYGYTF
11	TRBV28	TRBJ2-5	CARDNQETQYF
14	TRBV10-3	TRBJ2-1	CAISAGLSYNEQFF
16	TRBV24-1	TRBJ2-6	CATSDWTTEGANVLTF
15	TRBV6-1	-	CASSERRGPRDEQYF